Described below is a single T cell receptor (beta chain) sequence and its context. The junction differs from germline at one of its ends, possibly a read error. Building of the TCR beta libraries involved iRepertoire HTBI primers and Arm-PCR of CDR3 regions. TCRdb independently ran MiXCR on the multiplex PCR reads; one entry per CDR3 protein. The table shows 440,000 or so distinct CDR3 sequences, with around 14% occurring only once. The data were obtained in a study of regulatory T cells in long-lasting Graves disease. As for time point: newly diagnosed GD, antithyroid drugs for less than 3 months. After RNA was extracted from PBMCs, the TCR library was made from it. A further study also used this sample, focusing on T cells in Graves' hyperthyroidism and ophthalmopathy.

The sequence was collected from a woman between 25 and 40 years old with Graves disease. This specimen was peripheral blood mononuclear cells (PBMCs), taken at new diagnosis, from a patient treated with antithyroid drugs.

CDR3 sequence (DNA): TGTGCCAGCAGGAACCAGGGAGGTTTCTACAATGGGCAGTTCTTC. Its translation is CASRNQGGFYNGQFF. The gene calls are TRBV28 and TRBJ2-1, with a possible D match to TRBD2 (6 bases). Germline-derived CDR1 and CDR2 are MDHEN and SYDVKM. CDR3 length equals 15 residues.